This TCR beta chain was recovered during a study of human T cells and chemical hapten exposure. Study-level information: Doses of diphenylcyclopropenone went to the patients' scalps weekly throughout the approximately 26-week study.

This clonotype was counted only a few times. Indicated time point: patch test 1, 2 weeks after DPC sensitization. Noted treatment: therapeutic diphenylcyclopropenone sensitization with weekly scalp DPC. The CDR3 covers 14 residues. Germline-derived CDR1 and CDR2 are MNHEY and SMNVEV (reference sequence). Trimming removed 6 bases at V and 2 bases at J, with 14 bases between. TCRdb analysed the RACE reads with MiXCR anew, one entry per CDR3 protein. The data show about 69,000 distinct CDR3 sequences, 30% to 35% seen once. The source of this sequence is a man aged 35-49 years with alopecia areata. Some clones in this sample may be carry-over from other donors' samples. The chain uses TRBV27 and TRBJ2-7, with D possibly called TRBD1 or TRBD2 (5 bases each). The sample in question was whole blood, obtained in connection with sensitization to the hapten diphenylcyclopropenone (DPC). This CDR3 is CASRRRDGPYEQYF. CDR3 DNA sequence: TGTGCCAGCAGACGCCGGGACGGTCCCTACGAGCAGTACTTC.